These 16 T cell receptor beta chains came from one sample sequenced in a study of blood T cell repertoires in COVID-19. Sequencing used immunoSEQ multiplex PCR; TCRdb keeps in-frame clones, though not all of them. The sample includes approximately 170,000 clones, nearly 90% of them seen just once. Sequenced sample: peripheral blood. Source of these receptors: a man younger than 30 who had recovered from COVID-19.

The CDR3 DNA follows: TGTGCCAGCTCACCTTCTCAGGGACTATACTATGGCTACACCTTC. It is translated as CASSPSQGLYYGYTF. The chain joins TRBV18 to TRBJ1-2, with a possible D match to TRBD1 (5 bases). Trimming took off 3 bases at V and 3 bases at J, with 14 bases between the two ends. The CDR3 has 15 amino acids. Germline lookup yields CDR1 KGHSH and CDR2 LQKENI.

The rearrangement links TRBV4-1 to TRBJ1-1; TRBD1 matches at 7 bases. Germline values: CDR1 MGHRA, CDR2 YSYEKL. The ends lost 7 bases at V and 5 bases at J; junction bases unmatched: 10. The CDR3 runs 14 residues. Written as DNA, the CDR3 is TGCGCCAGCAACTATCCGACAGGGAGGACTGAAGCTTTCTTT. It translates to CASNYPTGRTEAFF.

This clone occurred a few times. This chain joins TRBV5-6 and TRBJ2-2; D might be TRBD1 (6 bases). CDR1 and CDR2 from the germline V gene are SGHDT and YYEEEE. V dropped 4 bases and J dropped 6 bases, with 22 bases sitting between them. The CDR3 covers 17 residues. CDR3 region: CASSHDRLQAGAGELFF. The CDR3 bases are TGTGCCAGCAGCCATGACAGGCTTCAGGCCGGGGCCGGGGAGCTGTTTTTT.

The genes are TRBV27 and TRBJ2-7; 7 bases agree with TRBD2. Germline CDR1 reads MNHEY; CDR2 reads SMNVEV (reference sequence). The V segment lost 2 bases and the J segment 7 bases; nucleotides outside the gene matches: 2. The CDR3 loop spans 12 amino acids. The CDR3 DNA reads TGTGCCAGCAGTTTACGGGGAGGGGAGCAGTACTTC. The encoded protein is CASSLRGGEQYF.

V usage is TRBV6-4 and J usage is TRBJ2-2, with a possible D match to TRBD2 (5 bases). V was cut by 6 bases and J by 6 bases, with 14 bases left in between. The CDR3 sequence is 14 residues long. Germline CDR1 reads MRHNA; CDR2 reads SNTAGT. This CDR3 reads CASRQTEGAGELFF. DNA of the CDR3: TGTGCCAGCAGGCAAACAGAGGGTGCCGGGGAGCTGTTTTTT.

This chain joins TRBV2 and TRBJ1-6; maybe TRBD1 (6 bases). This CDR3 has 15 amino acids. CDR1 SNHLY and CDR2 FYNNEI come from the germline V gene. Trimming removed 3 bases from V and 7 bases from J, with 13 bases in between. As DNA, the CDR3 is TGTGCCAGCAGTGAGGAGGACAGTGGGAATTCACCCCTCCACTTT. Amino acids: CASSEEDSGNSPLHF.

V and J are TRBV4-3 and TRBJ2-1; TRBD2 matches 14 bases. CDR1 LGHNA and CDR2 YSLEER come from the germline V gene. Trimming cost V 2 bases and J 10 bases; bases outside gene matches: 7. This CDR3 is built from 16 residues. For the CDR3, the DNA is TGCGCCAGCAGCCAAAATCCGGGACTAGCGGGAGAAGAGCAGTTCTTC. Its protein product is CASSQNPGLAGEEQFF.

The table lists this clone with a few counts. V usage is TRBV2 and J usage is TRBJ2-1; tentative D call: TRBD2 (6 bases). Germline loops: CDR1 SNHLY, CDR2 FYNNEI. The V end lost 2 bases, the J end lost 8 bases, and 16 bases lay between the germline ends. The length of the CDR3 is 15 residues. Written as DNA, the CDR3 is TGTGCCAGCAGTGAACCCGGGGGTAATGGCGATGAGCAGTTCTTC. It specifies CASSEPGGNGDEQFF. Drawing the rest from reference TRBV2 and TRBJ2-1, the complete variable domain is EPEVTQTPSHQVTQMGQEVILRCVPISNHLYFYWYRQILGQKVEFLVSFYNNEISEKSEIFDDQFSVERPDGSNFTLKIRSTKLEDSAMYFCASSEPGGNGDEQFFGPGTRLTVL.

This clone has a single count. V is TRBV7-9 and J is TRBJ1-2, with 8 bases that match TRBD1. The CDR3 extends over 15 amino acids. Per the germline V gene, CDR1 is SEHNR and CDR2 is FQNEAQ (reference sequence). With V trimmed by 5 bases and J by 4 bases, 9 bases remained unmatched. The CDR3 region has the DNA TGTGCCAGCAGCATCGGACAGGGCTTCGGCTATGGCTACACCTTC. It is translated as CASSIGQGFGYGYTF.

The gene calls are TRBV6-5 and TRBJ2-3; TRBD1 matches at 7 bases. CDR3 length: 16 amino acids. The ends lost 6 bases at V and 6 bases at J; junction bases unmatched: 15. The germline CDR1 and CDR2 sequences are MNHEY and SVGAGI. The CDR3: CASSYRRPRQGDTQYF. The DNA for the CDR3 is TGTGCCAGCAGCTACCGACGGCCCAGACAGGGCGATACGCAGTATTTT.

J is TRBJ1-5 and V is TRBV24-1, with D perhaps TRBD1 (5 bases). Germline V gives CDR1 KGHDR, CDR2 SFDVKD. The CDR3 loop spans 14 amino acids. With 3 bases removed from V and 5 bases from J, the gap between germline ends came to 10 bases. CDR3 sequence: CATSDRGSYQPQHF. The CDR3 DNA follows: TGTGCCACCAGTGATCGGGGGTCCTATCAGCCCCAGCATTTT.

V gene TRBV6-5 combines with J gene TRBJ1-4; the D gene is possibly TRBD1 (6 bases). V was trimmed by 9 bases and J by 5 bases, leaving 10 bases between them. The CDR3 spans 12 residues. Germline assignment: CDR1 MNHEY and CDR2 SVGAGI. The CDR3 here is CASQGLNEKLFF. As DNA, the CDR3 is TGTGCCAGTCAGGGGCTAAATGAAAAACTGTTTTTT.

The chain links TRBV5-4 to TRBJ1-2; TRBD1 is a possible D gene (5 bases). The CDR3 contains 14 residues. Germline loops: CDR1 SGHNT, CDR2 YYREEE (reference sequence). With 3 bases removed from V and 4 bases from J, the gap between germline ends came to 13 bases. Here the CDR3 reads CASSSSGWGYGYTF. The CDR3 coding sequence is TGTGCCAGCAGCTCTTCAGGGTGGGGCTATGGCTACACCTTC.

This sequence joins TRBV4-3 and TRBJ1-1; no firm D call. From germline, CDR1 is LGHNA and CDR2 YSLEER. This CDR3 region has 14 residues. Trimming pared 4 bases from V and 9 bases from J, leaving 18 bases between. CDR3 protein: CASSPTISSEKAFF. CDR3 DNA: TGCGCCAGCAGCCCGACTATCTCCAGCGAGAAAGCTTTCTTT.

In DNA form, the CDR3 reads TGTGCCAGCATTGACACTTCACAGGACTATGGCTACACCTTC. Translating it yields CASIDTSQDYGYTF. This chain links TRBV27 with TRBJ1-2; a weak D match, TRBD1 (5 bases). V was pared by 7 bases and J by 3 bases, with 15 bases between. Germline V gene data show CDR1 as MNHEY and CDR2 as SMNVEV (reference sequence). The CDR3 totals 14 residues.

The rearrangement uses TRBV9 and TRBJ1-2; possible D gene TRBD1, 5 bases. The V and J ends lost 1 base and 5 bases respectively, with 18 bases between them. The CDR3 spans 16 residues. Germline values: CDR1 SGDLS, CDR2 YYNGEE. The CDR3 loop is CASSVSGAGKGYGYTF. CDR3 DNA sequence: TGTGCCAGCAGCGTATCGGGCGCAGGGAAAGGGTATGGCTACACCTTC.